The 28 T cell receptor beta chains reported below all come from one sample, sequenced in a study of blood T cell repertoires in COVID-19. Repertoires were generated with immunoSEQ multiplex PCR, while TCRdb's copy carries only in-frame clones and drops some. The sample lists a few hundred thousand clones, over 80% seen once, with approximately 5% in the top ten. Sample: PBMCs or T cells enriched from blood (not recorded which). Every receptor here comes from a woman aged 50 to 65 who had recovered from COVID-19.

This clone showed up just once. The chain links TRBV7-2 to TRBJ2-7, with a tentative D call TRBD2 (5 bases). The CDR3 length is 15 residues. The V gene lost 0 bases and the J gene lost 0 bases, with 9 bases spanning the gap. Germline CDR1 and CDR2: SGHTA and FQGNSA. The CDR3 nucleotides read TGTGCCAGCAGCTTAGCTGGTGGGAGCTCCTACGAGCAGTACTTC. This gives the protein CASSLAGGSSYEQYF. Full variable domain (missing parts from reference TRBV7-2 and TRBJ2-7): GAGVSQSPSNKVTEKGKDVELRCDPISGHTALYWYRQSLGQGLEFLIYFQGNSAPDKSGLPSDRFSAERTGGSVSTLTIQRTQQEDSAVYLCASSLAGGSSYEQYFGPGTRLTVT.

This chain links TRBV12-3 or TRBV12-4 with TRBJ1-1; the D gene is possibly TRBD1 (6 bases). The V and J ends lost 6 bases and 4 bases respectively, with 12 bases between them. The CDR3 spans 13 residues. The CDR3 sequence is CASSPMGATEAFF. The CDR3 coding sequence is TGTGCCAGCAGCCCTATGGGGGCCACTGAAGCTTTCTTT.

This chain uses TRBV7-8 with TRBJ2-6, with 9 bases matching TRBD1. The CDR3 contains 19 residues. V gave up 3 bases and J gave up 0 bases; unmatched junction bases: 9. The germline V gene has CDR1 SGHVS and CDR2 FQNEAQ. CDR3 DNA sequence: TGTGCCAGCAGCTTCAAGGGGGACAGGGCTTTCTCTGGGGCCAACGTCCTGACTTTC. Protein product: CASSFKGDRAFSGANVLTF.

This chain links TRBV6-2 or TRBV6-3 with TRBJ2-1; tentative D call: TRBD2 (7 bases). The germline gives CDR1 MNHEY, CDR2 SVGEGT. This CDR3 has 16 residues. Trimming removed 2 bases at V and 8 bases at J, with 19 bases between. CDR3 sequence (DNA): TGTGCCAGCAGTTACGCCCCGGAGGGGGGGATCGATGAGCAGTTCTTC. Its translation: CASSYAPEGGIDEQFF.

Here the CDR3 reads CAHGGGNEQFF. The CDR3 DNA reads as TGTGCCCACGGGGGGGGAAATGAGCAGTTCTTC. The rearrangement joins TRBV30 to TRBJ2-1, with TRBD2 matching over 8 bases. V dropped 8 bases and J dropped 7; count of bases not matched to a gene: 4. The CDR3 is 11 residues long. Germline CDR1 reads GTSNPN; CDR2 reads SVGIG (reference sequence).

This clone has just one count. This chain connects TRBV6-2 or TRBV6-3 to TRBJ1-2; D call uncertain. Deletions cut 4 bases from V and 8 bases from J, with 11 bases between. CDR3 length: 12 amino acids. CDR1 and CDR2 (germline): MNHEY, SVGEGT. Written as DNA, the CDR3 is TGTGCCAGCAGTTCGGCGGGAGGGGGCTACACCTTC. This sequence encodes CASSSAGGGYTF.

The V call is TRBV18, the J call TRBJ2-5; 7 bases align to TRBD2. Germline assignment: CDR1 KGHSH and CDR2 LQKENI. CDR3 size: 16 residues. The ends lost 3 bases at V and 1 base at J; junction bases unmatched: 8. In DNA form, the CDR3 reads TGTGCCAGCTCACCGTCACTAGCGTCGCTCCAAGAGACCCAGTACTTC. Translating it yields CASSPSLASLQETQYF.

This sequence joins TRBV7-3 and TRBJ2-1; the match to TRBD2 covers 11 bases. The CDR3 runs 16 residues. The ends lost 3 bases at V and 9 bases at J; junction bases unmatched: 10. The V gene's germline CDR1 is SGHTA and CDR2 FQGTGA. The CDR3 DNA reads as TGTGCCAGCAGCTTTTTCCCTAGCGGGGGGCTGGGTGAGCAGTTCTTC. As protein: CASSFFPSGGLGEQFF. Filled out from reference TRBV7-3 and TRBJ2-1, the complete variable domain reads GAGVSQTPSNKVTEKGKYVELRCDPISGHTALYWYRQSLGQGPEFLIYFQGTGAADDSGLPNDRFFAVRPEGSVSTLKIQRTERGDSAVYLCASSFFPSGGLGEQFFGPGTRLTVL.

V usage is TRBV18 and J usage is TRBJ1-2; D remains unclear. Germline V gene lookup returns CDR1 KGHSH and CDR2 LQKENI. Trimming took off 3 bases at V and 7 bases at J, with 15 bases between the two ends. This CDR3 has 14 amino acids. This CDR3 reads CASSPGGGLGGYTF. The CDR3 nucleotides are TGTGCCAGCTCACCTGGTGGAGGGCTTGGTGGCTACACCTTC. Combining the CDR3 with reference TRBV18 and TRBJ1-2 gives the whole variable domain NAGVMQNPRHLVRRRGQEARLRCSPMKGHSHVYWYRQLPEEGLKFMVYLQKENIIDESGMPKERFSAEFPKEGPSILRIQQVVRGDSAAYFCASSPGGGLGGYTFGSGTRLTVV.

The chain joins TRBV6-4 to TRBJ2-3, with 11 bases fitting TRBD2. Germline CDR1 and CDR2: MRHNA and SNTAGT. This CDR3 has 17 amino acids. V shed 2 bases, J shed 4 bases, and the junction held 8 bases outside the gene matches. DNA of the CDR3: TGTGCCAGCAGTGACCGAGCTAGCGGGGGGTATTCAGATACGCAGTATTTT. Encoded protein: CASSDRASGGYSDTQYF.

The genes are TRBV11-3 and TRBJ2-7; a possible D gene is TRBD2 (5 bases). The CDR3 runs 15 residues. Trimming left V 5 bases short and J 3 bases short, with 17 bases between. Germline V gives CDR1 SGHNT, CDR2 YENEEA. CDR3 loop: CASSPLGGSGYEQYF. The CDR3 DNA is TGTGCCAGCAGCCCCCTGGGCGGGTCGGGCTACGAGCAGTACTTC.

V usage is TRBV19 and J usage is TRBJ1-2, with D unresolved. The CDR3 length is 16 residues. Per germline, CDR1 LNHDA and CDR2 SQIVND (reference sequence). The V and J ends lost 2 bases and 1 base respectively, with 14 bases between them. The CDR3 DNA reads as TGTGCCAGTAGTATATCGCGGGAGACCATTAACTATGGCTACACCTTC. Amino acids: CASSISRETINYGYTF.

This chain connects TRBV27 to TRBJ2-3; the match to TRBD2 covers 7 bases. Trimming at V came to 7 bases and at J to 0 bases, leaving 7 bases not matched to a gene. The CDR3 totals 15 residues. CDR1 is MNHEY and CDR2 is SMNVEV in the germline V gene (reference sequence). The CDR3 sequence is CASIGLEKSTDTQYF. The CDR3, as DNA: TGTGCCAGCATCGGACTAGAGAAAAGCACAGATACGCAGTATTTT.

There are a few counts of this clone. The chain combines TRBV4-3 with TRBJ2-1; weak D call: TRBD1 (6 bases). This CDR3 contains 12 residues. Looked up from germline, CDR1 is LGHNA and CDR2 is YSLEER. V gave up 3 bases and J gave up 15 bases, with 15 bases separating them. For the CDR3, the DNA is TGCGCCAGCAGCCAGGCGACAGGCATCCGGTTCTTC. As protein: CASSQATGIRFF.

V is TRBV19 and J is TRBJ2-2, with a tentative D call TRBD2 (7 bases). CDR3 size: 16 residues. Trimming removed 3 bases at V and 7 bases at J, with 18 bases between. The germline gives CDR1 LNHDA, CDR2 SQIVND (reference sequence). CDR3 nucleotide sequence: TGTGCCAGTAGTATTGTTTTTCGGGGGGCCGGCGGGGAGCTGTTTTTT. Translation gives CASSIVFRGAGGELFF.

V gene TRBV6-5 combines with J gene TRBJ2-3, with 13 bases identical to TRBD2. Trimming at V came to 7 bases and at J to 1 base, leaving 2 bases not matched to a gene. The CDR3 has 15 residues. Germline loops: CDR1 MNHEY, CDR2 SVGAGI. DNA of the CDR3: TGTGCCAGCACACTAGCGGGGGGGGGCACAGATACGCAGTATTTT. Residues: CASTLAGGGTDTQYF.

V is TRBV9 and J is TRBJ1-2; D is uncertain. Germline CDR1 SGDLS, CDR2 YYNGEE. This CDR3 region has 13 residues. V lost 0 bases, J lost 7 bases, and 10 bases lay in between. The CDR3 nucleotides read TGTGCCAGCAGCGTAGGCCCGACGGGTGGCTACACCTTC. It is translated as CASSVGPTGGYTF.

The chain has TRBV2 and TRBJ1-2; D might be TRBD1 (5 bases). The V end was cut by 2 bases, the J end by 7 bases, with 8 bases between. Germline V CDR1 and CDR2: SNHLY, FYNNEI. The CDR3 runs 12 residues. The CDR3 sequence: CASSENGAGYTF. CDR3 nucleotide sequence: TGTGCCAGCAGTGAAAATGGGGCTGGCTACACCTTC.

J is TRBJ2-4 and V is TRBV28; TRBD1 matches 7 bases. V was clipped by 5 bases and J by 12 bases; unmatched bases: 7. The CDR3 is 12 amino acids. Germline V CDR1 and CDR2: MDHEN, SYDVKM. The CDR3 bases are TGTGCCAGCAGTCCGACAGGGTATAGTCAGTACTTC. Its translation is CASSPTGYSQYF.

V is TRBV11-3 and J is TRBJ2-7; maybe TRBD1 (6 bases). The CDR3 is 14 residues long. Germline V CDR1 and CDR2: SGHNT, YENEEA. Trimming pared 1 base from V and 4 bases from J, leaving 11 bases between. The chain's CDR3 is CASSLGSGAYEQYF. The DNA for the CDR3 is TGTGCCAGCAGCTTAGGGTCAGGGGCGTACGAGCAGTACTTC.

This rearrangement joins TRBV30 to TRBJ1-1; 7 nucleotides match TRBD1. The V gene end was trimmed by 7 bases and the J gene end by 4 bases; junction bases not matched to a gene: 9. Looked up from germline, CDR1 is GTSNPN and CDR2 is SVGIG (reference sequence). The CDR3 consists of 13 residues. The CDR3: CAFRTGGFTEAFF. The CDR3 DNA reads as TGTGCCTTTAGGACAGGAGGGTTCACTGAAGCTTTCTTT.

This sequence joins TRBV7-8 and TRBJ2-5, with 12 bases identical to TRBD1. The CDR3 consists of 16 residues. The V and J ends lost 4 bases and 5 bases, in that order; junction bases with no gene match: 8. The germline CDR1 and CDR2 sequences are SGHVS and FQNEAQ. The CDR3 is CASSSLGQGAAETQYF. CDR3 nucleotides: TGTGCCAGCAGCTCCCTGGGACAGGGGGCCGCCGAGACCCAGTACTTC.

The V gene is TRBV11-2, the J gene TRBJ1-2; 8 nucleotides match TRBD1. The V segment lost 2 bases and the J segment 8 bases; nucleotides outside the gene matches: 10. The CDR3 loop spans 15 amino acids. Germline V gene data show CDR1 as SGHAT and CDR2 as FQNNGV. The chain's CDR3 is CASSLIGRGRAGYTF. For the CDR3, the DNA is TGTGCCAGCAGCTTAATTGGCAGGGGGCGAGCGGGCTACACCTTC.

The DNA of the CDR3 is TGTGCCAGCAGCTCGCAAGTTAGTTTACCCGGGGAGCTGTTTTTT. The encoded protein is CASSSQVSLPGELFF. The V call is TRBV7-9, the J call TRBJ2-2; D not resolved. V dropped 4 bases and J dropped 6 bases, with 15 bases sitting between them. Germline CDR1 SEHNR, CDR2 FQNEAQ (reference sequence). The CDR3 is 15 residues long.

This chain links TRBV7-2 with TRBJ1-3; possibly TRBD1 for D (6 bases). The germline CDR1 and CDR2 sequences are SGHTA and FQGNSA. The CDR3 length is 17 residues. The V gene lost 4 bases and the J gene lost 4 bases, with 20 bases spanning the gap. In DNA form, the CDR3 reads TGTGCCAGCAGCTCACAACCCCCCCTAGGGGGAGGAAACACCATATATTTT. Translated: CASSSQPPLGGGNTIYF.

This chain links TRBV7-8 with TRBJ2-7; D is unclear. V lost 6 bases and J 7 bases, leaving 16 bases between the germline ends. The CDR3 consists of 13 residues. Germline values: CDR1 SGHVS, CDR2 FQNEAQ. CDR3 sequence reads: CASSYSYSREQYF. CDR3 nucleotide sequence: TGTGCCAGCAGTTATTCGTACTCGAGGGAGCAGTACTTC.

The CDR3 DNA is TGTGCCAGCCGAGGGTGGGGCTCCTACGAGCAGTACTTC. It encodes CASRGWGSYEQYF. The gene calls are TRBV5-4 and TRBJ2-7; perhaps TRBD2 as D (5 bases). V lost 7 bases, J lost 0 bases, and 11 bases lay in between. CDR1 and CDR2 from the germline V gene are SGHNT and YYREEE (reference sequence). The CDR3 runs to 13 residues.

The chain has TRBV27 and TRBJ2-5; 9 nucleotides align to TRBD2. Looked up from germline, CDR1 is MNHEY and CDR2 is SMNVEV (reference sequence). CDR3 size: 16 residues. V was clipped by 4 bases and J by 5 bases; unmatched bases: 11. The CDR3 DNA reads TGTGCCAGCAGTTCCGAGCTTAGCGGGGGTAAGGAGACCCAGTACTTC. Protein product: CASSSELSGGKETQYF.